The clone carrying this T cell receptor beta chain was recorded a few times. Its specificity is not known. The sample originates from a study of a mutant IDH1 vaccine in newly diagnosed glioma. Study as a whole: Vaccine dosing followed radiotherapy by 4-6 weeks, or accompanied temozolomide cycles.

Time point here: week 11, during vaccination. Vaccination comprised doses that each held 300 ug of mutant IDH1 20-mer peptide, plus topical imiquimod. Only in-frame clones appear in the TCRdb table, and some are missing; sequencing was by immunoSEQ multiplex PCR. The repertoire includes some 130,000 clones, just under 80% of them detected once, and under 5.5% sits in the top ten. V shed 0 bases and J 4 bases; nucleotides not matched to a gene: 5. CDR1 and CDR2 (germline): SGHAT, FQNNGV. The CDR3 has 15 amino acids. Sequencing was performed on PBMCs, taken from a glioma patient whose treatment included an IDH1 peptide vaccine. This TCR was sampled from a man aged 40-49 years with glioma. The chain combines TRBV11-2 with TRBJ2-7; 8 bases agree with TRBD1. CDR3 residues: CASSLESGGGYEQYF. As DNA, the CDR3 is TGTGCCAGCAGCTTAGAGTCAGGGGGCGGATACGAGCAGTACTTC. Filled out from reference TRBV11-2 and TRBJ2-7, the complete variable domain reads EAGVAQSPRYKIIEKRQSVAFWCNPISGHATLYWYQQILGQGPKLLIQFQNNGVVDDSQLPKDRFSAERLKGVDSTLKIQPAKLEDSAVYLCASSLESGGGYEQYFGPGTRLTVT.